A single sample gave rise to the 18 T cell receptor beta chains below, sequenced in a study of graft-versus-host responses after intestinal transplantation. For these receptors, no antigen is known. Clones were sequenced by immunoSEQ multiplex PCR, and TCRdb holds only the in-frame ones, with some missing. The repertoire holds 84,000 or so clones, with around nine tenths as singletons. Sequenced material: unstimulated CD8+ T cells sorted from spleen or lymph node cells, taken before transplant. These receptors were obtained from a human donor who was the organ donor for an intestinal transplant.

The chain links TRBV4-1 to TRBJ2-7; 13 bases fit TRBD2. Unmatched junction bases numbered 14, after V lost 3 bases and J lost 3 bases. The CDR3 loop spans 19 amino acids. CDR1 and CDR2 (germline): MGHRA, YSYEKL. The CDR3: CASSQQPGLAGLLHYEQYF. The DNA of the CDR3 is TGCGCCAGCAGCCAGCAACCGGGACTAGCGGGGTTATTGCACTACGAGCAGTACTTC.

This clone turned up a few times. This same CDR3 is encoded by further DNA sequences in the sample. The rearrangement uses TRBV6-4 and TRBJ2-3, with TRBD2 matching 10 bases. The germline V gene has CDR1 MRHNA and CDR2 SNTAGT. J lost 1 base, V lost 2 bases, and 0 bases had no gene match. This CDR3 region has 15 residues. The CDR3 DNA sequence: TGTGCCAGCAGTGACCTAGCGGGGGGCACAGATACGCAGTATTTT. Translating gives CASSDLAGGTDTQYF.

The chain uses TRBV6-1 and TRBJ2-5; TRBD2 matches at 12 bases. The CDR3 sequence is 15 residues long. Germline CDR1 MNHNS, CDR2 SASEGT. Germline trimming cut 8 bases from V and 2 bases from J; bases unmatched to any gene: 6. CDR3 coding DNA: TGTGCCAGCGCTAGACTAGCGGGGGATCAAGAGACCCAGTACTTC. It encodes CASARLAGDQETQYF.

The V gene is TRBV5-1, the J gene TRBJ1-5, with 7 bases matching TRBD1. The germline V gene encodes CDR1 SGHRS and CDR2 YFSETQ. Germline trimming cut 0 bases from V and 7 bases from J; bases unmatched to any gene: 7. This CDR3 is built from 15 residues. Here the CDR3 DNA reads TGCGCCAGCAGCTTGGCGACAGGGCGAGACCAGCCCCAGCATTTT. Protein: CASSLATGRDQPQHF.

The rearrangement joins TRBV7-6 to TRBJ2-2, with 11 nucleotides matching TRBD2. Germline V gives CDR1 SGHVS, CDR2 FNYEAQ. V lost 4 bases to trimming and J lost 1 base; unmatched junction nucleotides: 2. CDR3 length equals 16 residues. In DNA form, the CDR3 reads TGTGCCAGCAGCTGGACTAGCGGGCAGAACACCGGGGAGCTGTTTTTT. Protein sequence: CASSWTSGQNTGELFF. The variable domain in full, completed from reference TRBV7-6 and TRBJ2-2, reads GAGVSQSPRYKVTKRGQDVALRCDPISGHVSLYWYRQALGQGPEFLTYFNYEAQQDKSGLPNDRFSAERPEGSISTLTIQRTEQRDSAMYRCASSWTSGQNTGELFFGEGSRLTVL.

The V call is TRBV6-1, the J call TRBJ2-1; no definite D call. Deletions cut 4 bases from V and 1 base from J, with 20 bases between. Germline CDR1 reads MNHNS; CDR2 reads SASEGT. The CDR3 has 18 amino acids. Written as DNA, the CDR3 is TGTGCCAGCAGTGCCCCGGGCCCCTGGTCCTCTTCCTACAATGAGCAGTTCTTC. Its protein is CASSAPGPWSSSYNEQFF.

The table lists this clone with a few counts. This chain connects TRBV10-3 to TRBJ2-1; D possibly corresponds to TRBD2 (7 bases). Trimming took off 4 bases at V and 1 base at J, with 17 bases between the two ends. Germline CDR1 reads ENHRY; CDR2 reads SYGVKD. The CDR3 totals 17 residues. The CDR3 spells CAISGPGGGQSYNEQFF. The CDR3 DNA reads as TGTGCCATCAGTGGGCCTGGCGGGGGCCAGTCCTACAATGAGCAGTTCTTC.

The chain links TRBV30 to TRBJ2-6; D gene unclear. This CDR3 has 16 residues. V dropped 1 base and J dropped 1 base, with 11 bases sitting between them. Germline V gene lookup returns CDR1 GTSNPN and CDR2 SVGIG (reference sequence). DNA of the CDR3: TGTGCCTGGAGTGCAATACAAAATTCTGGGGCCAACGTCCTGACTTTC. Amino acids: CAWSAIQNSGANVLTF. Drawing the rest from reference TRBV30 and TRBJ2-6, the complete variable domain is SQTIHQWPATLVQPVGSPLSLECTVEGTSNPNLYWYRQAAGRGLQLLFYSVGIGQISSEVPQNLSASRPQDRQFILSSKKLLLSDSGFYLCAWSAIQNSGANVLTFGAGSRLTVL.

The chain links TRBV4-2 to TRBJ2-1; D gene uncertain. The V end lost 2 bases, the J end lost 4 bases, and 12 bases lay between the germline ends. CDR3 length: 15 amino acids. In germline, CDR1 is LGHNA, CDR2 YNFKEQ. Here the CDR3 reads CASSQTTWPYNEQFF. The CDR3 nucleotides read TGTGCCAGCAGCCAAACAACCTGGCCGTACAATGAGCAGTTCTTC.

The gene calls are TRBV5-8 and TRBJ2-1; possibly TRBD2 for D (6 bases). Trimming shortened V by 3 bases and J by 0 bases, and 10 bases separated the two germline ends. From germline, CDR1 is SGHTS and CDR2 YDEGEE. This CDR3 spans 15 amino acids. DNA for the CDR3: TGTGCCAGCAGCTCGGGGCGGGGCTCCTACAATGAGCAGTTCTTC. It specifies CASSSGRGSYNEQFF.

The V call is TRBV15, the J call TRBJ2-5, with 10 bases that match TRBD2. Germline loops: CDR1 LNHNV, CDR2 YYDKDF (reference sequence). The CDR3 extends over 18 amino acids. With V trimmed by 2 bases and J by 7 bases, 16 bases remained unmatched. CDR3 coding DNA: TGTGCCACCAGCAGACCAAAACCCTTTAGCGGGGGGACAGGGACCCAGTACTTC. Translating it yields CATSRPKPFSGGTGTQYF.

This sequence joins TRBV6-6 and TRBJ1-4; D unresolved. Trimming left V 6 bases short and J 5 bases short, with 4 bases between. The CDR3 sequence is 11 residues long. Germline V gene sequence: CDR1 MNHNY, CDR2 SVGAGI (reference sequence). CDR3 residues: CASSLNEKLFF. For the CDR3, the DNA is TGTGCCAGCAGCTTAAATGAAAAACTGTTTTTT.

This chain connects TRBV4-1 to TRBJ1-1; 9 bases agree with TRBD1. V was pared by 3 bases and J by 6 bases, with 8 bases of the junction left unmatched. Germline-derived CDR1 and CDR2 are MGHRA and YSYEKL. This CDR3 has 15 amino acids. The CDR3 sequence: CASSHRQGVSSEAFF. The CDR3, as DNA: TGCGCCAGCAGCCACAGACAGGGGGTATCCTCTGAAGCTTTCTTT.

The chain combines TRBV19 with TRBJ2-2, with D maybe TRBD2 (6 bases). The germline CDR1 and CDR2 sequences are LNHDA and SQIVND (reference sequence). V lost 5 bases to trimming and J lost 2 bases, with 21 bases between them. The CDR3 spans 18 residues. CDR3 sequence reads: CASSQPYGGLTNTGELFF. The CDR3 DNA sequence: TGTGCCAGTAGTCAACCCTACGGGGGACTCACTAACACCGGGGAGCTGTTTTTT. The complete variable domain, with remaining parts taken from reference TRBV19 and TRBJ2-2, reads DGGITQSPKYLFRKEGQNVTLSCEQNLNHDAMYWYRQDPGQGLRLIYYSQIVNDFQKGDIAEGYSVSREKKESFPLTVTSAQKNPTAFYLCASSQPYGGLTNTGELFFGEGSRLTVL.

The CDR3 DNA follows: TGTGCCAGCAGTTCTCTCGACAGGGCCGACACTGAAGCTTTCTTT. This gives the protein CASSSLDRADTEAFF. The chain has TRBV27 and TRBJ1-1; 7 bases match TRBD1. The V gene end was trimmed by 4 bases and the J gene end by 3 bases; junction bases not matched to a gene: 8. The CDR3 has 15 residues. Germline loops: CDR1 MNHEY, CDR2 SMNVEV (reference sequence).

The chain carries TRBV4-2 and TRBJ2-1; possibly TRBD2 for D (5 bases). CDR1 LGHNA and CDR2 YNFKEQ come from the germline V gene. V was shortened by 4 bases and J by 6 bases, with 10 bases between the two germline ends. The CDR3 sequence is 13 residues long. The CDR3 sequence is CASSPGGGNEQFF. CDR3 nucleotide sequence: TGTGCCAGCAGCCCAGGAGGAGGCAATGAGCAGTTCTTC.

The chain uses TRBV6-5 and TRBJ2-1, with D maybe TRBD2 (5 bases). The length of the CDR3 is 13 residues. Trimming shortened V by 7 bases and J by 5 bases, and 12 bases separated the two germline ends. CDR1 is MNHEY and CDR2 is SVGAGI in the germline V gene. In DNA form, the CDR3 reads TGTGCCAGCACGGTTTCCGGGGACAATGAGCAGTTCTTC. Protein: CASTVSGDNEQFF.

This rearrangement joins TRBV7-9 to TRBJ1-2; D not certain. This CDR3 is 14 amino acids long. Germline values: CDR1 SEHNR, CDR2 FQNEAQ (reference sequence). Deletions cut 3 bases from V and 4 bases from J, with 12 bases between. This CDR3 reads CASSFRNFGYGYTF. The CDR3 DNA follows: TGTGCCAGCAGCTTTCGGAATTTTGGCTATGGCTACACCTTC.